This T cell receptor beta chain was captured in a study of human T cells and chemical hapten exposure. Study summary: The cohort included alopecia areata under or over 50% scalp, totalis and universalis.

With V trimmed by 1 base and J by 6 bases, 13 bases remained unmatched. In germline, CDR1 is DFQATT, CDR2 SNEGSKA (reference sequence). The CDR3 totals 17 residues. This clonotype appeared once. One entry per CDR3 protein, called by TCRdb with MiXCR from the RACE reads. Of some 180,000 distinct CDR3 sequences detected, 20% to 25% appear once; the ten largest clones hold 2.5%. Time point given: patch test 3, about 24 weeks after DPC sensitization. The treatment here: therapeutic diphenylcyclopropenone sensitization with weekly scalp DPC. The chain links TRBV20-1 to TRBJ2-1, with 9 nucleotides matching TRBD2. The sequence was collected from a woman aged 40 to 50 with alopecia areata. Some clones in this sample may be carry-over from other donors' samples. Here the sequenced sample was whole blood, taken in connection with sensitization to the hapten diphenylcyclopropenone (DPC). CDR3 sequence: CSARGEASGNRRNEQFF. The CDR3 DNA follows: TGCAGTGCTAGAGGAGAGGCTAGCGGGAACCGTCGCAATGAGCAGTTCTTC.